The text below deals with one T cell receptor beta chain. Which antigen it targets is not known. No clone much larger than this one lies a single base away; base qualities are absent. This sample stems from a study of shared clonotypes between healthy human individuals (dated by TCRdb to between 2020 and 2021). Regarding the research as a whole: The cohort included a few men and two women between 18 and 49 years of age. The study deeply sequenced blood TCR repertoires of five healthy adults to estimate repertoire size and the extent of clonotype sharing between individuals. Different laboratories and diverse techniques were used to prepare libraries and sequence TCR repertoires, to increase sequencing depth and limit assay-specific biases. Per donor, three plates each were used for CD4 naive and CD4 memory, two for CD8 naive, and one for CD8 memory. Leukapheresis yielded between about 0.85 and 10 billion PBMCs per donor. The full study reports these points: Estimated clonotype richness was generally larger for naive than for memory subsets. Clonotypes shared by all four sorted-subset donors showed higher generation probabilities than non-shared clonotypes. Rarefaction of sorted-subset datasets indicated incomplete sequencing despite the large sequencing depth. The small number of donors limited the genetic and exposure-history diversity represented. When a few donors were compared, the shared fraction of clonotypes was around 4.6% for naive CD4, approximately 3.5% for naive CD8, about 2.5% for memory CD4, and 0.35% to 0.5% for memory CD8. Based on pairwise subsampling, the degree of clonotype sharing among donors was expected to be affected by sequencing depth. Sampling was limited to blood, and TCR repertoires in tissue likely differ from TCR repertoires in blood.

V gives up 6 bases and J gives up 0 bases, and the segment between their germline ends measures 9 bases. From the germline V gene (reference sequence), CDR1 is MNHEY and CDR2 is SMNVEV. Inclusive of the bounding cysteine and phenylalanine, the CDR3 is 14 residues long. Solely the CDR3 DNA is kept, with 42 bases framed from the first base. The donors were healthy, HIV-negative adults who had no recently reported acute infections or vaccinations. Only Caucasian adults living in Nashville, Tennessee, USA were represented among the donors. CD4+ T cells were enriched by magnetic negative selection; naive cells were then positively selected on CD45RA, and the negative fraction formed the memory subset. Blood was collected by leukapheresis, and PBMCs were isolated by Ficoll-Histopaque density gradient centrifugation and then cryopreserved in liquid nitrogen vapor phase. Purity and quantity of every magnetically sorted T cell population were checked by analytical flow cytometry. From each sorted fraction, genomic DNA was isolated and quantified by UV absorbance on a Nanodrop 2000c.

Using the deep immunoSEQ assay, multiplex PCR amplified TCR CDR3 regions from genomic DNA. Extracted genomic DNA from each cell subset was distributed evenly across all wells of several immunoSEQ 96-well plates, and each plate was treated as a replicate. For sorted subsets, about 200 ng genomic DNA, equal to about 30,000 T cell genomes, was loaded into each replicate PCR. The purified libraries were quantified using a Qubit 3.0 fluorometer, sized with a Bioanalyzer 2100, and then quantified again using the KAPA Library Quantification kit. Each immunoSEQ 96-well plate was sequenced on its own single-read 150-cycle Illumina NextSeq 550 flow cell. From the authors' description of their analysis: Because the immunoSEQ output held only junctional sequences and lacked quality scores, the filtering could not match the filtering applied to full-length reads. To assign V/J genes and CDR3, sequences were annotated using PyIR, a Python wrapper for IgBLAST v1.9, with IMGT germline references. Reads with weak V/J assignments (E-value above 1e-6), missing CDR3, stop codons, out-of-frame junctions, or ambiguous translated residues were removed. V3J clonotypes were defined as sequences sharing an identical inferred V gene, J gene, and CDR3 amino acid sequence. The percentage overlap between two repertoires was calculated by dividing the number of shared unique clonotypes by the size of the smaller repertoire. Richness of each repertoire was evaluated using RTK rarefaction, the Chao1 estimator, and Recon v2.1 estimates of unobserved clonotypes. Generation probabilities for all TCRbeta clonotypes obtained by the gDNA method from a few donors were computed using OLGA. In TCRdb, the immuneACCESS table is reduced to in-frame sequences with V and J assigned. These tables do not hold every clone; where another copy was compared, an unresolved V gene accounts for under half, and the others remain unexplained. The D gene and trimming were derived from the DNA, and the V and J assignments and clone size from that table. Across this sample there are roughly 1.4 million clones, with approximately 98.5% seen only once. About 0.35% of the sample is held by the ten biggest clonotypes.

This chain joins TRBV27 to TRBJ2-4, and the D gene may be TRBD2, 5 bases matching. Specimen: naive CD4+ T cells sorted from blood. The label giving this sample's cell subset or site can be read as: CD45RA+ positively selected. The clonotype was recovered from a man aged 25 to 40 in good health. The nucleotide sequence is TGTGCCAGCAGGGGAGCCCTAGCCAAAAACATTCAGTACTTC. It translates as CASRGALAKNIQYF.